Below, 10 T cell receptor beta chains from the same sample are listed, as sequenced in a study of CD8 T cells in Susac syndrome (dated by TCRdb to the late 2010s). Libraries were constructed by the immunoSEQ multiplex PCR assay. RNA was extracted using the RNeasy kit, and about 0.5 to 1 ug of the RNA was reverse transcribed with random hexamers. TCRdb cleaned the public reads at Q25 with fastp, built clones with MiXCR and kept in-frame beta chains. Every entry covers one CDR3 protein and lists the most common genes and DNA from its rows. The sample has about 150,000 distinct CDR3 sequences on record, 95% of them singletons. The ten most abundant clones make up 0.13% to 0.15% of the sample. The sequenced sample consisted of CD8+ T cells from PBMCs. The receptors originated from a human donor with multiple sclerosis.

V and J are TRBV5-6 and TRBJ1-1; no reliable D call. CDR1 is SGHDT and CDR2 is YYEEEE in the germline V gene. This CDR3 spans 13 amino acids. V lost 0 bases and J 5 bases, leaving 8 bases between the germline ends. The chain's CDR3 is CASSLVPGTEAFF. CDR3 coding DNA: TGTGCCAGCAGCTTGGTGCCTGGAACTGAAGCTTTCTTT.

The J gene is TRBJ2-7, the V gene TRBV6-1, with TRBD1 identical over 7 bases. The ends lost 5 bases at V and 2 bases at J; junction bases unmatched: 6. The V gene's germline CDR1 is MNHNS and CDR2 SASEGT. This CDR3 contains 14 residues. The CDR3 loop is CASSNRGDAYEQYV. CDR3 in DNA: TGTGCCAGCAGTAACAGGGGAGACGCCTACGAGCAGTACGTC.

J is TRBJ1-2 and V is TRBV2; possible D gene TRBD1, 6 bases. CDR3 length: 13 amino acids. The V and J ends lost 4 bases and 6 bases respectively, with 12 bases between them. Germline V gene data show CDR1 as SNHLY and CDR2 as FYNNEI. CDR3 loop: CASSVRAGDGYTF. The CDR3 DNA reads TGTGCCAGCAGTGTAAGGGCAGGGGATGGCTACACCTTC. Using reference TRBV2 and TRBJ1-2 for the parts outside the CDR3, the full variable domain is EPEVTQTPSHQVTQMGQEVILRCVPISNHLYFYWYRQILGQKVEFLVSFYNNEISEKSEIFDDQFSVERPDGSNFTLKIRSTKLEDSAMYFCASSVRAGDGYTFGSGTRLTVV.

The chain employs TRBV23-1 and TRBJ2-1; D may be TRBD1 (6 bases). TRBV23-1 qualifies as an ORF whose function is uncertain. The V end lost 2 bases, the J end lost 4 bases, and 15 bases lay between the germline ends. The CDR3 is 16 amino acids. CDR3 sequence (DNA): TGCGCCAGCAGTCAAACCACCGGGACAAGATACAATGAGCAGTTCTTC. Amino acids: CASSQTTGTRYNEQFF.

The chain carries TRBV11-2 and TRBJ1-1; no clear D gene. CDR1 and CDR2 (germline): SGHAT, FQNNGV. The V and J ends lost 4 bases and 5 bases respectively, with 8 bases between them. The CDR3 consists of 12 residues. The CDR3 loop reads CASSSGRTEAFF. The DNA of the CDR3 is TGTGCCAGCAGCTCCGGTAGGACTGAAGCTTTCTTT.

The chain combines TRBV29-1 with TRBJ2-1, with unresolved D. V lost 3 bases and J 0 bases, leaving 9 bases between the germline ends. CDR3 length: 14 amino acids. CDR1 is SQVTM and CDR2 is ANQGSEA in the germline V gene. The DNA for the CDR3 is TGCAGCGTTGAGGGATTTAGCTCCTACAATGAGCAGTTCTTC. Protein product: CSVEGFSSYNEQFF.

The rearrangement uses TRBV6-5 and TRBJ2-7, with TRBD2 as a possible D gene (7 bases). The V end lost 6 bases, the J end lost 6 bases, and 15 bases lay between the germline ends. Looked up from germline, CDR1 is MNHEY and CDR2 is SVGAGI. The CDR3 sequence is 13 residues long. CDR3 nucleotides: TGTGCCAGCAGACCTCGGGGGGCTGGCGAGCAGTACGTC. Its translation is CASRPRGAGEQYV.

This rearrangement joins TRBV2 to TRBJ2-3; D possibly corresponds to TRBD1 (6 bases). The CDR3 covers 16 residues. Looked up from germline, CDR1 is SNHLY and CDR2 is FYNNEI. V was shortened by 8 bases and J by 0 bases, with 18 bases between the two germline ends. CDR3 amino acids: CASPTTRDTSTDTQYF. CDR3 DNA: TGTGCCAGCCCCACTACCCGGGACACAAGCACAGATACGCAGTATTTT. The whole variable domain, filled in from reference TRBV2 and TRBJ2-3, reads EPEVTQTPSHQVTQMGQEVILRCVPISNHLYFYWYRQILGQKVEFLVSFYNNEISEKSEIFDDQFSVERPDGSNFTLKIRSTKLEDSAMYFCASPTTRDTSTDTQYFGPGTRLTVL.

The chain carries TRBV27 and TRBJ2-5; D ambiguous. Trimming shortened V by 0 bases and J by 4 bases, and 6 bases separated the two germline ends. The CDR3 has 13 residues. CDR1 is MNHEY and CDR2 is SMNVEV in the germline V gene (reference sequence). The chain's CDR3 is CASSLSGPETQYF. In DNA, the CDR3 is TGTGCCAGCAGTTTATCAGGGCCAGAGACCCAGTACTTC.

The genes are TRBV20-1 and TRBJ2-3, with 8 bases aligning to TRBD2. J gave up 2 bases and V 4 bases, and 8 bases lay outside the gene matches. The CDR3 is 15 amino acids. Germline V CDR1 and CDR2: DFQATT, SNEGSKA (reference sequence). The CDR3 is CSATILSGDTDTQYF. In DNA form, the CDR3 reads TGCAGTGCTACAATCCTTAGCGGGGACACAGATACGCAGTATTTT.